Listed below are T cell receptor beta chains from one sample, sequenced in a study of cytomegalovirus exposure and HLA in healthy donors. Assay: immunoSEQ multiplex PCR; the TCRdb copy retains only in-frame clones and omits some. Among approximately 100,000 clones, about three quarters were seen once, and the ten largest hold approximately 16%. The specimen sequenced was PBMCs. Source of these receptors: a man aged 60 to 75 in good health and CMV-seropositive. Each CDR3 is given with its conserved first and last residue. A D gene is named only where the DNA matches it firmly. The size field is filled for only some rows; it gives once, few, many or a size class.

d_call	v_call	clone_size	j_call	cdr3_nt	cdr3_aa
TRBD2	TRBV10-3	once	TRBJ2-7	TGTGCCATCAGTGTAACAGCGGGGGGCGCGTCCTACGAGCAGTACTTC	CAISVTAGGASYEQYF
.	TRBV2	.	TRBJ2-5	TGTGCCAGTAATCCTCAAGAGACCCAGTACTTC	CASNPQETQYF
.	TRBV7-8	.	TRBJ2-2	TGTGCCAGCAGGAAACAGGGTGACACCGGGGAGCTGTTTTTT	CASRKQGDTGELFF
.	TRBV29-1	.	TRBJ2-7	TGCAGCGTAAGACTGGGGCAAACTGAGCAGTACTTC	CSVRLGQTEQYF
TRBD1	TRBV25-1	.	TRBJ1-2	TGTGCCAGCAGTGTGACCGGGACAGGGGGCGCGAATGGCTACACCTTC	CASSVTGTGGANGYTF
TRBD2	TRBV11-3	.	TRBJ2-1	TGTGCCAGCAGCTTAGAGGGGGGGAGGAGTGAATGGCAGTTCTTC	CASSLEGGRSEWQFF
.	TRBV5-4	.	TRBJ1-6	TGTGCCAGCAGCTTAGAACAGATGGCATGGAATTCACCCCTCCACTTT	CASSLEQMAWNSPLHF
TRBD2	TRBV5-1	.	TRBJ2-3	TGCGCCAGCAGCTTGAGTTCTAGCGGGGGAGAGGGAGATACGCAGTATTTT	CASSLSSSGGEGDTQYF
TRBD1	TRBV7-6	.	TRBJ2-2	TGTGCCAGCAGCGAACAGGGGGAATGGGCCGGGGAGCTGTTTTTT	CASSEQGEWAGELFF